This entry concerns a single T cell receptor (beta chain). The antigen it binds to is not known. No qualities accompany the bases; no much larger clone lies one base away. CDR1 SGHNT and CDR2 YYREEE are derived from the germline V gene (reference sequence). The CDR3, from cysteine to phenylalanine, totals 16 residues. Only the CDR3 DNA stays, 48 bases, in frame from base 1. Trimming leaves V shorter by 4 bases and J shorter by 4 bases, with the junction holding 7 bases beyond the gene matches. Library preparation employed the immunoSEQ multiplex PCR assay. The multiplex PCR relied on a mix of 60 forward primers for TCR Vbeta segments and 13 reverse primers for TCR Jbeta segments. A multiplex PCR assay on genomic DNA amplified the CDR3 region of rearranged TCR beta genes. The amplified TCR beta libraries were sequenced on the Illumina HiSeq System as 87-base-pair reads. As for the authors' bioinformatics: Across the 670 or so repertoires, a later analysis counted tens of millions of unique TCR beta chains, some 11 million of which were shared by at least two donors. A nearest-neighbor algorithm error-corrected the raw reads and collapsed the reads into unique sequences, merging closely related sequences to remove PCR and sequencing errors. To assign V, D and J gene segments, CDR3 sequences were aligned to IMGT reference sequences. For a sequence to be retained, a match of at least six nucleotides to both a V gene segment and a J gene segment was required. Rearrangements were classified as productive when the CDR3 lacked stop codons and remained in frame with V and J, and all other rearrangements were classified as non-productive. Following IMGT convention, CDR3 was defined as the stretch from the second conserved V-encoded cysteine to the conserved J-encoded phenylalanine. The earlier analysis of roughly 590 of the donors excluded any sequence lacking an unambiguous match to a single V gene segment. An earlier analysis of 500 to 700 of the donors classified V segments as functional when productive rearrangements were above 56.7% and as segregating when the standard deviation between donors was above 5%. A statistical classification framework was built for diagnosing cytomegalovirus status from the catalog of TCR beta chain sequences. V and J gene assignment, in a later analysis, came from comparing TCR nucleotide sequences with IMGT/GENE-DB human TR gene sequences. A later analysis assigned CDR3 sequences and most-parsimonious VDJ recombination scenarios with the TCRdist pipeline. In a later analysis, each TCR beta chain was defined by its CDR3 amino acid sequence together with its V-gene family, and reads lacking a unique V-gene family were excluded. A later analysis removed several hundred highly shared, low-generation-probability nucleotide sequences to deal with suspected cross-contamination and a sequencing artifact. A later analysis calculated a clonal expansion index for each public chain from normalized within-repertoire ranks of inferred template counts. In a later analysis, generation probabilities were computed using a VDJ recombination model fitted to out-of-frame rearrangements, and the results were checked against IGoR. A later analysis scored TCR-TCR, TCR-HLA and TCR-CMV co-occurrence with hypergeometric tests, applying a repertoire-size bias correction to TCR pairs. A later analysis estimated false discovery rates by permuting HLA or CMV assignments 20 times. In a later analysis, co-occurring TCRs were grouped using DBSCAN, with TCRdist sequence similarity added in when clustering inside HLA-allele-positive subsets. For co-occurrence clustering, repertoires with fewer than 30,000 or more than 120,000 public chains were excluded, along with several repertoires with anomalous nucleotide sharing. This is the immuneACCESS table as TCRdb keeps it, with only in-frame sequences that have V and J called. A part of the clones is gone; compared with another copy, unresolved V genes explain less than half, and the rest is unexplained. Clone size and the V and J calls come from that table; the DNA yielded D and trimming. In this sample the table shows under 70,000 clones, around four fifths of which occur a single time. Of the sample, about 5.5% falls within the top ten clones.

The entry originates in a study of cytomegalovirus exposure and HLA in healthy donors (dated by TCRdb to about 2017). Regarding the study in general: An earlier analysis of about 560 of the donors reported approximately 280 Gb of sequence data and some 110 million unique TCR beta sequences obtained from 150 million to 200 million T cells. Across around 400 genotyped donors of the cohort, an average of approximately 200,000 unique TCR beta nucleotide sequences per donor were sequenced, and approximately 17% of those sequences were non-productive. All discovery cohort repertoires had been generated using a single sequencing platform. The study used immunosequencing to profile the T cell repertoires of hundreds of subjects and linked those repertoires to cytomegalovirus serostatus. Donor age, sex, ethnicity and CMV serostatus were compiled together with the repertoire data. An earlier analysis of approximately 580 of the donors used high-throughput TCR beta sequencing to judge whether each TCR beta V gene segment behaved as functional or pseudogenic. Genome-wide SNP genotypes for about 55% of the roughly 670 donors were used in a later genetic analysis, which treated that subset as a discovery cohort. Roughly 300 gigabases of sequencing data and around 85 million unique TCR sequences made up an early release that covered approximately 620 HLA-typed donors. Typing coverage differed by locus: A, B, C, DRB1 and DQB1 were typed in roughly 629-630 donors, DQA1 in roughly 510, DPA1 in 600 to 610, and DPB1 in 472. The study aimed to test whether cataloging public T cell receptors could reveal signatures of past pathogen exposure. The study combined high-throughput TCR immunosequencing, statistical association of individual TCRs with disease status, and machine learning to predict cytomegalovirus infection status. The later analysis used no new phenotypic data to find candidate immune exposures, relying instead on TCR beta sequences and their occurrence across donors. Four to six DR-DQ haplotypes were handled as single units for association and clustering, since linkage in the cohort was strong. HLA typing included class I and class II loci at four-digit resolution. A later analysis re-examined previously published TCR beta repertoires from 610 or so donors and added high-resolution HLA genotyping to investigate patterns of TCR occurrence. The genetic ancestry cluster associated with self-reported Caucasian donors included 81% of the 398 genotyped donors. A separate validation cohort of over 95 different subjects was used in addition to the roughly 670-subject first cohort. Study-wide findings and limitations: The presence/absence analyses assumed that sequencing depth was roughly uniform across donors, and that assumption may not be true. The only immune exposure information available for the cohort was CMV serostatus. In a later analysis, the rate of TCR association differed among HLA loci, with DRB1 alleles having the most associated TCRs and HLA-C alleles having the fewest. According to a later analysis, parvovirus B19, influenza, CMV and Epstein-Barr virus appeared linked to several top co-occurrence clusters. An association between a missense DCLRE1C variant and V-gene and J-gene trimming of TCR beta chains was found in a later genetic analysis and replicated in an independent cohort. A few of the identified cytomegalovirus-associated TCR beta chains were confirmed in vitro to be specific for cytomegalovirus antigens. Cytomegalovirus status was reported to be diagnosed by the classifier with high specificity and sensitivity in both the original and validation cohorts. An earlier analysis of roughly 570 of the donors showed that most TCR beta V segments appeared in productive rearrangements either about 90% or about 30% of the time, which broadly matched IMGT annotations. When HLA alleles, especially DR and DQ, strongly co-occurred, TCR associations were difficult to assign to individual alleles. At a false discovery rate of 0.05, a later analysis linked 16,951 TCR beta sequences to specific HLA alleles. Most CMV-associated TCR beta chains appeared to be HLA-restricted in a later analysis, and the HLA associations seemed to be driven largely by CMV exposure. A total of roughly 160 TCR beta chains were listed by the study as associated with cytomegalovirus. HLA typing was unavailable for some donors at each locus, so association tests used only the typed subset. Linkage disequilibrium might explain the correlated functional status among segregating V segments, but an unknown experimental factor could not be ruled out. The 87-base-pair reads could not distinguish some IMGT-functional V segments, including TRBV6-2 and TRBV6-3, so those segments were excluded. Compared with the roughly 670-donor mean, donors in an Asian-associated ancestry cluster had fewer N-insertions in productive TCRs, according to a later genetic analysis. A group of highly shared sequence variants was considered likely to be a technical artifact of the sequencing pipeline. Around 16 rarely observed V segments, including chromosome 9 orphons, were excluded from the earlier analysis of several hundred of the donors because counts were too low. A further reported finding was that TCR beta sequences accurately predicted the HLA-A and HLA-B alleles for most subjects in the first cohort. The authors suggested that the approach could potentially be extended to other disease states and immunological phenotypes. The cohort was sequenced for TCR beta chains only, and without alpha or paired-chain data the features that could be detected were limited. Compared with equally common non-associated chains, HLA-associated TCR beta chains in a later analysis were more clonally expanded and had lower generation probabilities. Across donors, most TCR sequences were observed very rarely, whereas some public TCRs were present in many individuals.

In total, approximately 690 healthy bone marrow donors made up the cohort. At the time of sampling, all cohort members were nominally healthy, though unrecorded immune exposures were likely present. The donor was CMV seropositive and belonged to the group of 250 to 350 seropositive cohort members. Each donor provided a peripheral blood sample, and peripheral blood mononuclear cells were used for TCR beta sequencing. The Qiagen DNeasy Blood Extraction Kit was used to extract genomic DNA from the blood cell samples. Sequenced: PBMCs. The chain is encoded by TRBV5-4 joined to TRBJ2-3; 12 nucleotides in the junction match TRBD2. The receptor was derived from a male donor in good health and CMV-seropositive. The sequence in DNA is TGTGCCAGCAGCATACTAGCGGGGGGACCGGCAGATACGCAGTATTTT. This codes for CASSILAGGPADTQYF.